The clone carrying this T cell receptor beta chain was observed once. Its antigen is currently unknown. Germline CDR1 reads SGHRS; CDR2 reads YFSETQ. The CDR3 has 14 residues. V lost 0 bases, J lost 10 bases, and 16 bases lay in between. The data derive from a study of cytomegalovirus exposure and HLA in healthy donors. About the study: Earlier work reported 117 million unique TCR beta sequences from some 180 million T cells.

The PCR employed 60 Vbeta primers together with 13 Jbeta primers. TCRdb keeps only in-frame clones here, not all; method: immunoSEQ multiplex PCR. The sample lists under 200,000 clones, over 60% seen once, with approximately 3% in the top ten. Overall study results and limits: When a later analysis compared HLA-associated TCR beta chains with equally common others, the HLA-associated chains turned out to be more clonally expanded and to have lower generation probabilities. A few of the chains that were CMV-associated were confirmed in vitro to be specific for CMV antigens.

The sample comprised PBMCs. The chain has TRBV5-1 and TRBJ1-1; TRBD1 is a possible D gene (5 bases). This receptor was identified in a woman aged 40 to 50 in good health and CMV-seronegative. The CDR3 loop is CASSLGGVAKGAFF. DNA of the CDR3: TGCGCCAGCAGCTTGGGGGGGGTAGCGAAGGGAGCTTTCTTT.